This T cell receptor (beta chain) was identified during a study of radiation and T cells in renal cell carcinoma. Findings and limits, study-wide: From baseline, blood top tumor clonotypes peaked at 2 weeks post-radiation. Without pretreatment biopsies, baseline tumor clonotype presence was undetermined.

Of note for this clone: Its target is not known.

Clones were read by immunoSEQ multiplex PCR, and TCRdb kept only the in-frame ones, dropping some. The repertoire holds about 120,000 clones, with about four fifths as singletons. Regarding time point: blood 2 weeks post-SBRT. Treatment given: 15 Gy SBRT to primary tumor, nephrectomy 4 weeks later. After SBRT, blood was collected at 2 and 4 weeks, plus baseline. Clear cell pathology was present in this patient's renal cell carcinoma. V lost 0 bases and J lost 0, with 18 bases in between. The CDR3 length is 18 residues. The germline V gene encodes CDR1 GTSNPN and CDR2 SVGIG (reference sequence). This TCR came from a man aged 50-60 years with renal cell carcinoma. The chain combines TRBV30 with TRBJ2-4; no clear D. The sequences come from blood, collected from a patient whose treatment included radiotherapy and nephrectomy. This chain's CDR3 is CAWSVFSRGVVAKNIQYF. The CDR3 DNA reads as TGTGCCTGGAGTGTGTTCTCTCGTGGGGTTGTAGCCAAAAACATTCAGTACTTC.